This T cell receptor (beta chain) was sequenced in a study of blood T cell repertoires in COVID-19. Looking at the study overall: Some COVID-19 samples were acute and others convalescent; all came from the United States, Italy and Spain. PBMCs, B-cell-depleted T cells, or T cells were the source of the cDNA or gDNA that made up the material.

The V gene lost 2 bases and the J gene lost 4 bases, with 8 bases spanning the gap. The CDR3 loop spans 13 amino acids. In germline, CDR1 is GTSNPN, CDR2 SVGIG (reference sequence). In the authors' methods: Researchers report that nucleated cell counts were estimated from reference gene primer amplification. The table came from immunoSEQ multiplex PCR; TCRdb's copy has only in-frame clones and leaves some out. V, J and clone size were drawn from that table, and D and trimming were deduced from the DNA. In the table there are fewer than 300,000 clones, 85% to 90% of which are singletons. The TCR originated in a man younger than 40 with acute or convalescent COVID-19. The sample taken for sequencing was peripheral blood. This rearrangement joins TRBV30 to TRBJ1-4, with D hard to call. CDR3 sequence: CAWSWQFNEKLFF. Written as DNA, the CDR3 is TGTGCCTGGAGTTGGCAGTTTAATGAAAAACTGTTTTTT.